This T cell receptor (beta chain) was documented in a study of blood T cell repertoires in COVID-19. On the study more broadly: Donors in the United States, Italy and Spain gave samples during acute or convalescent COVID-19. In each case, the material was cDNA or gDNA derived from T cells, B-cell-depleted T cells, or PBMCs.

Germline CDR1 MDHEN, CDR2 SYDVKM. V gave up 7 bases and J gave up 7 bases, with 14 bases separating them. There are 12 residues in the CDR3. In the authors' methods: Amplification of reference gene primers was used by the study to estimate nucleated cell counts. Clones were read by immunoSEQ multiplex PCR, and TCRdb kept only the in-frame ones, dropping some. The D gene and trimming were derived from the DNA, and the V and J assignments and clone size from that table. The table has 250,000 to 350,000 clones, about 85% seen once. Followed longitudinally, the Seattle patients had been enrolled during active infection.

This receptor was taken from a human donor with COVID-19, enrolled during active disease. The donor label of this sample is uncertain. The chain employs TRBV28 and TRBJ2-7; D gene uncertain. Sequences were obtained from peripheral blood. The CDR3, as DNA: TGTGCCAGCACCAAAGGCGTCGGGGAGCAGTACTTC. It yields the protein CASTKGVGEQYF.